The 10 T cell receptor beta chains in this list originate from one sample, sequenced in a study of radiotherapy plus CTLA-4 blockade in lung cancer. Sequenced by immunoSEQ multiplex PCR; TCRdb stores in-frame clones only, minus some. Here the sample spans tens of thousands of clones, about 81% being singletons. Sequenced material: peripheral blood, taken from a patient treated with radiotherapy plus ipilimumab. These receptors were taken from a human donor with non-small cell lung cancer that progressed on radiotherapy plus ipilimumab.

The rearrangement links TRBV19 to TRBJ1-1; tentatively, D is TRBD1 (5 bases). The germline CDR1 and CDR2 sequences are LNHDA and SQIVND (reference sequence). The CDR3 runs 15 residues. V was clipped by 5 bases and J by 4 bases, with 17 bases between them. CDR3 amino acids: CASSSPASRGTEAFF. The CDR3 DNA reads as TGTGCCAGTAGTTCCCCCGCCTCAAGGGGCACTGAAGCTTTCTTT.

The CDR3 protein is CASRDSLNEKLFF. The CDR3, as DNA: TGTGCCAGCAGGGACAGCCTTAATGAAAAACTGTTTTTT. The genes are TRBV28 and TRBJ1-4; tentatively, D is TRBD1 (6 bases). The CDR3 extends over 13 amino acids. Germline CDR1 is MDHEN and CDR2 is SYDVKM. V lost 6 bases and J lost 4, with 9 bases in between.

The V gene is TRBV2, the J gene TRBJ1-5; weak D call: TRBD1 (6 bases). The V end lost 4 bases, the J end lost 1 base, and 14 bases lay between the germline ends. This CDR3 has 16 residues. CDR1 is SNHLY and CDR2 is FYNNEI in the germline V gene. Here the CDR3 reads CASSATHRVSNQPQHF. Written as DNA, the CDR3 is TGTGCCAGCAGTGCCACTCACAGGGTCAGCAATCAGCCCCAGCATTTT.

This chain joins TRBV18 and TRBJ2-6; TRBD2 matches 7 bases. Trimming at V came to 2 bases and at J to 2 bases, leaving 0 bases not matched to a gene. The CDR3 covers 15 residues. Germline CDR1 KGHSH, CDR2 LQKENI. CDR3 residues: CASSPAGAGANVLTF. The CDR3 DNA reads as TGTGCCAGCTCACCAGCGGGGGCTGGGGCCAACGTCCTGACTTTC. Full variable domain (outside the CDR3, taken from reference TRBV18 and TRBJ2-6): NAGVMQNPRHLVRRRGQEARLRCSPMKGHSHVYWYRQLPEEGLKFMVYLQKENIIDESGMPKERFSAEFPKEGPSILRIQQVVRGDSAAYFCASSPAGAGANVLTFGAGSRLTVL.

CDR3 amino acids: CASSRGQPYEQYF. CDR3 nucleotides: TGTGCCAGCAGCCGAGGACAGCCCTACGAGCAGTACTTC. This chain uses TRBV6-5 with TRBJ2-7, with D possibly TRBD1 on 6 matching bases. The CDR3 is 13 amino acids. Trimming cost V 6 bases and J 2 bases, with 11 bases left between them. Germline loops: CDR1 MNHEY, CDR2 SVGAGI.

The rearrangement links TRBV9 to TRBJ2-3; possible D gene TRBD2, 5 bases. V gave up 4 bases and J gave up 0 bases, with 15 bases separating them. Germline loops: CDR1 SGDLS, CDR2 YYNGEE. The CDR3 length is 16 residues. The CDR3 bases are TGTGCCAGCAGCCCCAGCGGCAGACCTAGCACAGATACGCAGTATTTT. As protein: CASSPSGRPSTDTQYF. The full variable domain, in which reference TRBV9 and TRBJ2-3 provide the parts outside the CDR3, is DSGVTQTPKHLITATGQRVTLRCSPRSGDLSVYWYQQSLDQGLQFLIQYYNGEERAKGNILERFSAQQFPDLHSELNLSSLELGDSALYFCASSPSGRPSTDTQYFGPGTRLTVL.

As concerns this clone: Germline is not matched at one junction end, which may reflect a read error. Additional DNA sequences in this sample encode the identical CDR3. The chain joins TRBV6-1 to TRBJ2-7, with 8 bases aligning to TRBD2. Per germline, CDR1 MNHNS and CDR2 SASEGT. This CDR3 contains 13 residues. CDR3 DNA sequence: TGCGCCAGCAGGTCGGGACTAGCCTACGAGCAGTACTTC. Translation gives CASRSGLAYEQYF.

In nucleotides, the CDR3 is TGTGCCATCGCGGAGGGGTCAGATACGCAGTATTTT. This sequence encodes CAIAEGSDTQYF. The rearrangement uses TRBV10-3 and TRBJ2-3; TRBD2 is a possible D gene (6 bases). The CDR3 consists of 12 residues. Trimming left V 8 bases short and J 4 bases short, with 10 bases between. Germline CDR1 and CDR2: ENHRY and SYGVKD.

This clone appeared once. The V and J genes are TRBV2 and TRBJ2-7; a possible D gene is TRBD2 (6 bases). V shed 6 bases and J shed 12 bases, with 24 bases lying between them. Germline loops: CDR1 SNHLY, CDR2 FYNNEI. The CDR3 has 14 amino acids. The CDR3 reads CASRYTGTGDPPYF. The CDR3 DNA reads as TGTGCCAGCAGATACACCGGGACGGGGGACCCCCCGTACTTC.

Concerning this clone itself: A read error may produce the germline difference seen at one junction end. The chain couples TRBV2 to TRBJ1-2; 7 bases are a match to TRBD1. This CDR3 spans 14 amino acids. The V gene's germline CDR1 is SNHLY and CDR2 FYNNEI. The CDR3 DNA is TGTGCCAGCAGTGATGAGGGGGCTAGCCCTCTAAGACTCTTC. The encoded protein is CASSDEGASPLRLF.